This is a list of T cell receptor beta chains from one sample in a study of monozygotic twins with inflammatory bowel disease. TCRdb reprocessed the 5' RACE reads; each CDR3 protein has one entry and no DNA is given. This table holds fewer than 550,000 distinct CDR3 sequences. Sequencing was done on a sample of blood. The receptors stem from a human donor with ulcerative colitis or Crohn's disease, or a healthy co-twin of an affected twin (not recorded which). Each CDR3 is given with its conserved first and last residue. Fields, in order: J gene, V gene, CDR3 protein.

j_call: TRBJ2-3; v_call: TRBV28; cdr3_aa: CASSPPTSGASTDTQYF
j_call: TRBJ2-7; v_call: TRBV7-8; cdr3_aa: CASKGHSSYEQYF
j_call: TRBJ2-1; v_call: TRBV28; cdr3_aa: CASSFSGLASYNEQFF
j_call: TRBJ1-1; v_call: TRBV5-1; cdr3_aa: CASSLRQGGTEAFF
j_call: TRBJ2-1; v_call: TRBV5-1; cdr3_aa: CASSPGGASGGSEQFF
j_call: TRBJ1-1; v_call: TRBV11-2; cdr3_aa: CASSLSEKLGAFF
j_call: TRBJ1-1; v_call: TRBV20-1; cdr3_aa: CSAPGRLSTEAFF
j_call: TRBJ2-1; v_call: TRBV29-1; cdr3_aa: CSVDTTGGAYNEQFF
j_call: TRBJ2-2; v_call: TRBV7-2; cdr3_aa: CASTGQPNTGELFF
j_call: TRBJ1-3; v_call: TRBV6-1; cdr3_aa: CASSEDGGPSGNTIYF
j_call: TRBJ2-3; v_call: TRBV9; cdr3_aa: CASSLDRGTADTQYF
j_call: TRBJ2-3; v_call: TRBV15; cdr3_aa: CATSKEDTQYF
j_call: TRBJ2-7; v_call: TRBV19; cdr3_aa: CASNLAGGSEQYF
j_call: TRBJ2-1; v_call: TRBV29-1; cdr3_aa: CSVDNGGYNEQFF
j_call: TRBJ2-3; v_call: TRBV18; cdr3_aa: CASSPLRGSDTQYF
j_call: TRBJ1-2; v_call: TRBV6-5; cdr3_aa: CASSYMLGAWGGYTF
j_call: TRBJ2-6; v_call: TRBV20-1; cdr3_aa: CSAWDRASSGANVLTF
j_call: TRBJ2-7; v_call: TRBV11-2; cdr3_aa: CASSSGVGSGRTYYEQYF
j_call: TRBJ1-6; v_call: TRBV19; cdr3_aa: CATRPGTDNSPLHF
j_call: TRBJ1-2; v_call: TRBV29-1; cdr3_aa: CSGLTDRDGYTF
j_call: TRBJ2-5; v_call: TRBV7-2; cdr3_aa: CASSLDVVETQYF
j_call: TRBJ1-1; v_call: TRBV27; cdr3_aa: CASSLSGGPNTEAFF
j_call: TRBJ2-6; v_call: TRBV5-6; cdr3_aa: CASSPTWAGANVLTF
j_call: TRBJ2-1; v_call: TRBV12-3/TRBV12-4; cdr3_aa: CASSLAGGEDEQFF
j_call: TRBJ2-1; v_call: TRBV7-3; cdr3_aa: CASSSGLAANEQFF
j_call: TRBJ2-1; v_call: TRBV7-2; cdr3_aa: CASSPRQNEQFF
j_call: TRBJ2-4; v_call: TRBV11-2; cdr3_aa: CASSLGSGQGRENIQYF
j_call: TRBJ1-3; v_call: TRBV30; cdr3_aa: CAWSSGVAQGRNTIYF
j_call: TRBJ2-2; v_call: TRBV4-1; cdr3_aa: CASSQVGGAGELFF
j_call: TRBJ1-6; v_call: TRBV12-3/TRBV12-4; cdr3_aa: CASRDTYNSPLHF
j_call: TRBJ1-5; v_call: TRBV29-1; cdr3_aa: CSVAWTIDQPQHF
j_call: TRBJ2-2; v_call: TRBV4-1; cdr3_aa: CASSQEPGVNTGELFF
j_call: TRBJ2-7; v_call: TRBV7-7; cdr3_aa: CASSLTGIHEQYF
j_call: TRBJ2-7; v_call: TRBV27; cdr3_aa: CASSYRTNYEQYF
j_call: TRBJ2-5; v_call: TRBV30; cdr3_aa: CAWSPTGSETQYF
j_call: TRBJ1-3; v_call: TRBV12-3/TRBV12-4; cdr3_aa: CASSPPPSGNTIYF
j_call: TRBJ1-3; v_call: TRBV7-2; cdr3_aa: CASSLAHRNTIYF
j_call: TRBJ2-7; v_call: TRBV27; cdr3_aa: CASSPRDGGPYEQYF
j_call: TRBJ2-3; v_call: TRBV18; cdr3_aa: CASSRPQGDTQYF
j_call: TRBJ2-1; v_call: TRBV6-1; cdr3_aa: CASSDPAPGDNEQFF
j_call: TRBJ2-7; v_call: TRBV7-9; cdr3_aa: CASSLERGLNYEQYF
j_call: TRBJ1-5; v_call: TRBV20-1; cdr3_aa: CSARAMGSGDSQPQHF
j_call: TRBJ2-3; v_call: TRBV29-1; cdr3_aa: CSVAPLQDRGGTDTQYF
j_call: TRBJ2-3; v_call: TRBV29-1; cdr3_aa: CSVPRQGAYTDTQYF
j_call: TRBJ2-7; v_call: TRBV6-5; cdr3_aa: CASSYSKVGLYEQYF
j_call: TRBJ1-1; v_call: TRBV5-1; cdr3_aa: CASSLDRDRRNTEAFF
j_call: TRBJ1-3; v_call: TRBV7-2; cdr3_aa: CASSPVAGSGNTIYF
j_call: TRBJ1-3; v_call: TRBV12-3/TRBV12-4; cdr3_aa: CASSRLGPGNTIYF
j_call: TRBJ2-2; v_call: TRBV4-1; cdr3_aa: CASSQGPTSGGGTGELFF
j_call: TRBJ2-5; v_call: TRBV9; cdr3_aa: CASSRSGGPQETQYF
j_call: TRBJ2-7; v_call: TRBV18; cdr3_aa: CASSPPTPKLYSYEQYF
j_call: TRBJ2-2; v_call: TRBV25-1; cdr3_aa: CASSEWVAGGDGELFF
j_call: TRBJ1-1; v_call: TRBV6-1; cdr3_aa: CASWGRAVGDTEAFF
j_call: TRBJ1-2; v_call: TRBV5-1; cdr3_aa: CASSSLRDGYTF
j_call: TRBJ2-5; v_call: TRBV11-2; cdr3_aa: CASSLDSGGASETQYF
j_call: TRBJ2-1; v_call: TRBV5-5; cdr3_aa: CASSQLSVGEQFF
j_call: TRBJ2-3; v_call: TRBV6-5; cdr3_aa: CASSYRTARDTQYF